Here is one TCR beta chain with its context. Germline loops: CDR1 SGHVS, CDR2 FQNEAQ. The CDR3 length is 17 residues. V was clipped by 1 base and J by 0 bases, with 12 bases between them. The assay was immunoSEQ multiplex PCR, and TCRdb's table has in-frame clones only and misses some. Found here are about 15,000 clones, 65% to 75% of them singletons; the top ten hold over 9.5%. These data belong to a study of sequential checkpoint blockade in melanoma. Study in general: Patients were randomized 1:1 to nivolumab-then-ipilimumab or ipilimumab-then-nivolumab first-line.

Treatment reported: randomized to nivolumab then ipilimumab (arm A) or the reverse (arm B). None of the patients previously received DNA-damaging chemotherapy. Live CD3+CD8+ CD19− CD56− cells were sorted from PBMCs. This sample comprised CD8+ T cells sorted from blood (inferred from file names), obtained from a patient given nivolumab and ipilimumab in sequence. The chain employs TRBV7-8 and TRBJ2-2; D is undetermined. The sequence was collected from a human donor with melanoma. CDR3 sequence: CASSLGLVSANTGELFF. The CDR3 coding sequence is TGTGCCAGCAGCTTAGGTCTAGTATCCGCGAACACCGGGGAGCTGTTTTTT.